A selection of T cell receptor beta chains follows, all from one sample in a study of cytomegalovirus exposure and HLA in healthy donors. Sequenced by immunoSEQ multiplex PCR; TCRdb stores in-frame clones only, minus some. Seen here are 95,000 to 100,000 clones, approximately 85% observed once, and the top ten hold 3% to 4%. Sequences were obtained from PBMCs. The receptors were gathered from a man younger than 45 in good health and CMV-seronegative. CDR3s include the opening cysteine and the closing phenylalanine or tryptophan. Fields, in order: clone size, V gene, D gene, J gene, CDR3 DNA, CDR3 protein. D genes are given only for firm matches. A row's size may be missing; if present it is once, few, many or a size class.

abundance: .
v_gene: TRBV28
d_gene: .
j_gene: TRBJ2-2
CDR3nt: TGTGCCAGCAGTGCTTCCTCCGTCAGTGACACCGGGGAGCTGTTTTTT
CDR3aa: CASSASSVSDTGELFF

abundance: .
v_gene: TRBV6-5
d_gene: .
j_gene: TRBJ2-7
CDR3nt: TGTGCCAGCAGTAGGGACATGGTGGGCCTCGAGCAGTACTTC
CDR3aa: CASSRDMVGLEQYF

abundance: once
v_gene: TRBV10-3
d_gene: .
j_gene: TRBJ2-1
CDR3nt: TGTGCCATCAGTGACCCTAGCCAACCCTACAATGAGCAGTTCTTC
CDR3aa: CAISDPSQPYNEQFF

abundance: .
v_gene: TRBV30
d_gene: .
j_gene: TRBJ1-1
CDR3nt: TGTGCCTGGATCCGCTCGGACACCCGCAGATCCACTGAAGCTTTCTTT
CDR3aa: CAWIRSDTRRSTEAFF

abundance: .
v_gene: TRBV2
d_gene: TRBD2
j_gene: TRBJ2-1
CDR3nt: TGTGCCAGCAGTGAAGCCTGGGGACTAGCGGGCCGGAATGAGCAGTTCTTC
CDR3aa: CASSEAWGLAGRNEQFF

abundance: few
v_gene: TRBV28
d_gene: .
j_gene: TRBJ1-1
CDR3nt: TGTGCCAGCTTCGACAGGACGAACACTGAAGCTTTCTTT
CDR3aa: CASFDRTNTEAFF

abundance: .
v_gene: TRBV30
d_gene: .
j_gene: TRBJ2-5
CDR3nt: TGTGCCTGGAGTGACGTTTTAGACTACCAAGAGACCCAGTACTTC
CDR3aa: CAWSDVLDYQETQYF

abundance: .
v_gene: TRBV7-9
d_gene: .
j_gene: TRBJ1-1
CDR3nt: TGTGCCAGCAGCTCAGGGGCCAGGAACACTGAAGCTTTCTTT
CDR3aa: CASSSGARNTEAFF

abundance: .
v_gene: TRBV28
d_gene: .
j_gene: TRBJ2-5
CDR3nt: TGTGCCAGCATGGTCGGCGGGACGAGGGAGACCCAGTACTTC
CDR3aa: CASMVGGTRETQYF

abundance: .
v_gene: TRBV29-1
d_gene: .
j_gene: TRBJ2-7
CDR3nt: TGCAGCGTTGATGGTGCGGGCTCCTACGAGCAGTACTTC
CDR3aa: CSVDGAGSYEQYF

abundance: .
v_gene: TRBV5-4
d_gene: TRBD2
j_gene: TRBJ2-7
CDR3nt: TGTGCCAGCAGCTCGGGGGGTTCCTACGAGCAGTACTTC
CDR3aa: CASSSGGSYEQYF

abundance: .
v_gene: TRBV2
d_gene: .
j_gene: TRBJ1-1
CDR3nt: TGTGCCAGCAGTGAGGGCAGGGGTATCACTGAAGCTTTCTTT
CDR3aa: CASSEGRGITEAFF

abundance: .
v_gene: TRBV30
d_gene: .
j_gene: TRBJ1-2
CDR3nt: TGTGCCTGGATTTCCGAGGGCTACACCTTC
CDR3aa: CAWISEGYTF

abundance: .
v_gene: TRBV7-2
d_gene: .
j_gene: TRBJ2-7
CDR3nt: TGTGCCAGCAGCTCACAGGGATTTGGATACGAGCAGTACTTC
CDR3aa: CASSSQGFGYEQYF

abundance: .
v_gene: TRBV18
d_gene: TRBD1
j_gene: TRBJ2-6
CDR3nt: TGTGCCAGCTCAGCCACGACAGGGCCTGGGGCCAACGTCCTGACTTTC
CDR3aa: CASSATTGPGANVLTF

abundance: .
v_gene: TRBV28
d_gene: TRBD1
j_gene: TRBJ1-6
CDR3nt: TGTGCCAGCATAGGGACAGTTAATTCACCCCTCCACTTT
CDR3aa: CASIGTVNSPLHF

abundance: .
v_gene: TRBV7-2
d_gene: .
j_gene: TRBJ2-7
CDR3nt: TGTGCCAGCAGCTCCGGAGAGTCCGCCTACGAGCAGTACTTC
CDR3aa: CASSSGESAYEQYF

abundance: .
v_gene: TRBV7-9
d_gene: .
j_gene: TRBJ2-1
CDR3nt: TGTGCCAGCAGCTTAGCGCTTAATTCAGGGAAAAGGAACAATGAGCAGTTCTTC
CDR3aa: CASSLALNSGKRNNEQFF

abundance: .
v_gene: TRBV6-1
d_gene: TRBD1
j_gene: TRBJ2-7
CDR3nt: TGTGCCAGCATTATACGGACAGGGGGCTGGTACGAGCAGTACTTC
CDR3aa: CASIIRTGGWYEQYF

abundance: .
v_gene: TRBV7-2
d_gene: TRBD2
j_gene: TRBJ2-1
CDR3nt: TGTGCCAGCAGCTTAGGACTAGCGGGGGGCTCATACAATGAGCAGTTCTTC
CDR3aa: CASSLGLAGGSYNEQFF

abundance: .
v_gene: TRBV10-3
d_gene: TRBD2
j_gene: TRBJ2-2
CDR3nt: TGTGCCATCAGTGAGTCACTAGCGGGAGGATCCGGGGAGCTGTTTTTT
CDR3aa: CAISESLAGGSGELFF

abundance: .
v_gene: TRBV19
d_gene: TRBD2
j_gene: TRBJ2-1
CDR3nt: TGTGCCAGTAGGGGCCAACTAGCGGGAGGGCCAAGGTCGGTCTTC
CDR3aa: CASRGQLAGGPRSVF

abundance: few
v_gene: TRBV19
d_gene: .
j_gene: TRBJ2-3
CDR3nt: TGTGCCAGTAGTATAGGGGGAACAGGAGCCGATACGCAGTATTTT
CDR3aa: CASSIGGTGADTQYF

abundance: .
v_gene: TRBV7-2
d_gene: .
j_gene: TRBJ2-7
CDR3nt: TGTGCCAGCAGCTTATTCCACTTTACCGAGTCCTACGAGCAGTACTTC
CDR3aa: CASSLFHFTESYEQYF

abundance: .
v_gene: TRBV7-2
d_gene: TRBD2
j_gene: TRBJ2-4
CDR3nt: TGTGCCAGCAGCCGGCTAGCGGCCTTTGGGCGAAACATTCAGTACTTC
CDR3aa: CASSRLAAFGRNIQYF

abundance: .
v_gene: TRBV28
d_gene: TRBD1
j_gene: TRBJ2-2
CDR3nt: TGTGCCAGCATTACCAGGGGGCCCGGGGAGCTGTTTTTT
CDR3aa: CASITRGPGELFF

abundance: .
v_gene: TRBV2
d_gene: TRBD2
j_gene: TRBJ2-7
CDR3nt: TGTGCCAGCAGTGTCCCTGCGGGACTAGCGGACGAGCAGTACTTC
CDR3aa: CASSVPAGLADEQYF

abundance: .
v_gene: TRBV27
d_gene: .
j_gene: TRBJ1-3
CDR3nt: TGTGCCAGCAGTTACAGGGAGTCTGGAAACACCATATATTTT
CDR3aa: CASSYRESGNTIYF

abundance: .
v_gene: TRBV6-5
d_gene: TRBD1
j_gene: TRBJ2-3
CDR3nt: TGTGCCAGCAGTTCACCGGGGACAGGGTTAGATACGCAGTATTTT
CDR3aa: CASSSPGTGLDTQYF

abundance: .
v_gene: TRBV27
d_gene: TRBD2
j_gene: TRBJ2-3
CDR3nt: TGTGCCAGCAGTTTAGTGGGGGGGTTCGGTACAGATACGCAGTATTTT
CDR3aa: CASSLVGGFGTDTQYF

abundance: .
v_gene: TRBV11-1
d_gene: TRBD2
j_gene: TRBJ2-3
CDR3nt: TGTGCCAGCAGCTTCTATAGCGGGGGAGGGGATACGCAGTATTTT
CDR3aa: CASSFYSGGGDTQYF